These T cell receptor delta chains were read from a single sample in a study of gamma-delta T cells after stem cell transplantation. TCRdb made new clone calls on the RT-PCR reads using CATT. Among 600 to 800 delta-chain clones listed, 8% to 9% were seen once. Input material: gamma-delta T cells. All receptors come from a human donor. It is not recorded whose cells these are; they may come from a transplant donor. The CDR3 runs from the conserved cysteine through the conserved F or W. The D gene is left open where the match is weak. Rows may omit the clone size; those that give it use once, few, many or a size class.

d_gene: TRDD3
j_gene: TRDJ1
abundance: large
v_gene: TRDV2
CDR3aa: CACDSLRGIRDTDKLIF
CDR3nt: TGTGCCTGTGACTCTCTCCGGGGGATACGAGACACCGATAAACTCATCTTT

d_gene: TRDD3
j_gene: TRDJ1
abundance: -
v_gene: TRDV2
CDR3aa: CACEILQTGGYSPDKLIF
CDR3nt: TGTGCCTGTGAAATCCTTCAAACTGGGGGATACTCTCCCGATAAACTCATCTTT

d_gene: TRDD3
j_gene: TRDJ1
abundance: hyperexpanded
v_gene: TRDV2
CDR3aa: CACDTVPGGTSLYPGVDKLIF
CDR3nt: TGTGCCTGTGACACCGTGCCTGGGGGAACTTCCCTCTACCCGGGAGTCGATAAACTCATCTTT

d_gene: TRDD3
j_gene: TRDJ1
abundance: few
v_gene: TRDV1
CDR3aa: CALGESPSFLRWYWGIRMGYTDKLIF
CDR3nt: TGTGCTCTTGGGGAATCCCCCTCCTTCCTGCGATGGTACTGGGGGATACGAATGGGGTACACCGATAAACTCATCTTT

d_gene: -
j_gene: TRDJ1
abundance: few
v_gene: TRDV2
CDR3aa: CACDSLRGTRDTDKLIF
CDR3nt: TGTGCCTGTGACTCTCTCCGGGGGACACGAGACACCGATAAACTCATCTTT

d_gene: -
j_gene: TRDJ1
abundance: large
v_gene: TRDV3
CDR3aa: CAFTSYPYTDKLIF
CDR3nt: TGTGCCTTTACCTCCTATCCGTACACCGATAAACTCATCTTT

d_gene: TRDD3
j_gene: TRDJ1
abundance: large
v_gene: TRDV2
CDR3aa: CACDTVAGGTHRGDKLIF
CDR3nt: TGTGCCTGTGACACCGTCGCTGGGGGAACTCATCGGGGCGATAAACTCATCTTT

d_gene: TRDD3
j_gene: TRDJ1
abundance: large
v_gene: TRDV2
CDR3aa: CACDPLGTAKKDTDKLIF
CDR3nt: TGTGCCTGTGATCCACTGGGGACCGCCAAAAAGGACACCGATAAACTCATCTTT

d_gene: TRDD3
j_gene: TRDJ1
abundance: few
v_gene: TRDV2
CDR3aa: CACDSVSLGDSSTDKLIF
CDR3nt: TGTGCCTGTGACAGTGTCTCCTTGGGGGATAGTTCCACCGATAAACTTATCTTT

d_gene: TRDD3
j_gene: TRDJ3
abundance: -
v_gene: TRDV2
CDR3aa: CACDTAGGALISCDSRPMFF
CDR3nt: TGTGCCTGTGACACCGCTGGGGGGGCTTTAATCTCCTGTGACAGCCGCCCGATGTTTTTC

d_gene: TRDD3
j_gene: TRDJ3
abundance: few
v_gene: TRDV2
CDR3aa: CACDTAGGALSSCDTRPMFF
CDR3nt: TGTGCCTGTGACACCGCTGGGGGGGCTTTAAGCTCCTGTGACACCCGCCCGATGTTTTTC

d_gene: TRDD2
j_gene: TRDJ1
abundance: few
v_gene: TRDV3
CDR3aa: CAFTPSYSGLLGGYTDKLIF
CDR3nt: TGTGCCTTTACCCCTTCCTACTCGGGTTTGCTGGGGGGTTACACCGATAAACTCATCTTT

d_gene: -
j_gene: TRDJ3
abundance: -
v_gene: TRDV2
CDR3aa: CACDSISFSSWYTRQMFF
CDR3nt: TGTGCCTGTGACTCCATCTCATTTAGCTCCTGGTACACCCGACAGATGTTTTTC

d_gene: TRDD3
j_gene: TRDJ1
abundance: large
v_gene: TRDV1
CDR3aa: CALGESYRYWGTDFKGTDKLIF
CDR3nt: TGTGCTCTTGGGGAATCCTACCGTTACTGGGGGACCGACTTTAAGGGAACCGATAAACTCATCTTT

d_gene: -
j_gene: TRDJ1
abundance: few
v_gene: TRDV2
CDR3aa: CACDTLALERGKLIF
CDR3nt: TGTGCCTGTGACACCCTGGCACTCGAACGGGGTAAACTCATCTTT

d_gene: TRDD3
j_gene: TRDJ1
abundance: few
v_gene: TRDV1
CDR3aa: CALGDLSRQYWGIRPDKLIF
CDR3nt: TGTGCTCTTGGGGACCTATCACGGCAGTACTGGGGGATACGTCCCGATAAACTCATCTTT

d_gene: TRDD3
j_gene: TRDJ1
abundance: few
v_gene: TRDV2
CDR3aa: CACDTLRTGGYTDKLIF
CDR3nt: TGTGCCTGTGACACCCTACGGACTGGGGGATACACCGATAAACTCATCTTT

d_gene: TRDD3
j_gene: TRDJ1
abundance: few
v_gene: TRDV3
CDR3aa: CASLYWGTTTDKLIF
CDR3nt: TGTGCCTCCTTGTACTGGGGGACCACCACCGATAAACTCATCTTT

d_gene: TRDD3
j_gene: TRDJ1
abundance: large
v_gene: TRDV1
CDR3aa: CALGELLDWGDDESGTDKLIF
CDR3nt: TGTGCTCTTGGGGAACTACTTGATTGGGGGGATGATGAGAGTGGGACCGATAAACTCATCTTT

d_gene: TRDD3
j_gene: TRDJ1
abundance: medium-sized
v_gene: TRDV2
CDR3aa: CACDALLGDKPTDKLIF
CDR3nt: TGTGCCTGTGATGCCCTTCTGGGGGATAAACCCACCGATAAACTCATCTTT

d_gene: TRDD3
j_gene: TRDJ1
abundance: large
v_gene: TRDV1
CDR3aa: CALGEPAFLRPFYWGIRGSDKLIF
CDR3nt: TGTGCTCTTGGGGAACCCGCCTTCCTCCGCCCTTTTTACTGGGGGATAAGAGGGTCCGATAAACTCATCTTT

d_gene: -
j_gene: TRDJ1
abundance: large
v_gene: TRDV2
CDR3aa: CACDTVSRPDKLIF
CDR3nt: TGTGCCTGTGACACCGTTTCGCGCCCCGATAAACTCATCTTT